This T cell receptor beta chain was identified during a study of T cells in localized non-small cell lung cancer. Overall study findings and caveats: Within adjacent lung there appeared a median 57 of the top 100 tumor clones.

About this clone: Its antigen is not known.

Sequencing used immunoSEQ multiplex PCR; TCRdb keeps in-frame clones, though not all of them. The sample includes 100,000 to 150,000 clones, roughly 90% of them seen just once. Germline values: CDR1 MNHEY, CDR2 SMNVEV (reference sequence). V dropped 4 bases and J dropped 8; count of bases not matched to a gene: 17. CDR3 size: 18 residues. Sequenced here: peripheral blood, sampled before any cancer treatment. The source is a female donor older than 55 with stage I lung adenocarcinoma. The chain employs TRBV27 and TRBJ2-1; 10 nucleotides align to TRBD1. In DNA, the CDR3 is TGTGCCAGCAGTTCTTTCATCTCGGGACAGGGGATAACATATGAGCAGTTCTTC. Residues: CASSSFISGQGITYEQFF.